This entry lists 6 T cell receptor beta chains sequenced from one sample in a study of radiotherapy plus CTLA-4 blockade in lung cancer. Only in-frame clones appear in the TCRdb table, and some are missing; sequencing was by immunoSEQ multiplex PCR. The sample carries tens of thousands of clones, about 85% recorded once. The sample consisted of peripheral blood, taken from a patient treated with radiotherapy plus ipilimumab. The source is a human donor with non-small cell lung cancer whose response to radiotherapy plus ipilimumab could not be evaluated.

V is TRBV2 and J is TRBJ2-6; 10 positions match TRBD2. V was pared by 5 bases and J by 4 bases, with 8 bases of the junction left unmatched. This CDR3 spans 17 amino acids. The germline CDR1 and CDR2 sequences are SNHLY and FYNNEI. The CDR3 spells CASSPTSGASGANVLTF. In nucleotides, the CDR3 is TGTGCCAGCAGTCCTACTAGCGGGGCTTCAGGGGCCAACGTCCTGACTTTC.

The chain employs TRBV6-6 and TRBJ2-2; 8 bases line up with TRBD1. CDR3 size: 14 residues. The V gene end was trimmed by 6 bases and the J gene end by 1 base; junction bases not matched to a gene: 1. The germline V gene has CDR1 MNHNY and CDR2 SVGAGI (reference sequence). The CDR3 region has the DNA TGTGCCAGCAGCGGACAGGGGAACACCGGGGAGCTGTTTTTT. Protein sequence: CASSGQGNTGELFF.

This rearrangement joins TRBV28 to TRBJ2-2, with D maybe TRBD1 (6 bases). The V end lost 4 bases, the J end lost 5 bases, and 11 bases lay between the germline ends. Germline V gives CDR1 MDHEN, CDR2 SYDVKM. This CDR3 is built from 14 residues. The CDR3 here is CASSSPDRTGELFF. In nucleotides, the CDR3 is TGTGCCAGCAGTTCCCCCGACAGGACCGGGGAGCTGTTTTTT.

This clone was picked up a small number of times. The chain couples TRBV19 to TRBJ1-2; 10 bases are a match to TRBD1. V was clipped by 6 bases and J by 8 bases; unmatched bases: 12. The CDR3 contains 15 residues. Per germline, CDR1 LNHDA and CDR2 SQIVND (reference sequence). CDR3: CASSSRTGGVGGYTF. The CDR3 nucleotides read TGTGCCAGTAGCTCACGGACAGGGGGAGTAGGCGGCTACACCTTC.

This clone was seen more than once but under ten times. This chain uses TRBV6-5 with TRBJ2-7, with 11 bases identical to TRBD2. The J segment lost 12 bases and the V segment lost 2 bases, leaving 6 bases of the junction unmatched. Germline-derived CDR1 and CDR2 are MNHEY and SVGAGI. CDR3 length equals 13 residues. CDR3 amino acids: CASSYRVTSGMYF. CDR3 sequence (DNA): TGTGCCAGCAGTTACCGGGTGACTAGCGGGATGTACTTC.

The chain recombines TRBV29-1 with TRBJ2-5; a weak D match, TRBD1 (5 bases). The V end lost 6 bases, the J end lost 2 bases, and 13 bases lay between the germline ends. The CDR3 is 13 residues long. CDR1 SQVTM and CDR2 ANQGSEA come from the germline V gene. CDR3 region: CSVIPDSQETQYF. The CDR3 DNA reads TGCAGCGTGATCCCCGACAGTCAAGAGACCCAGTACTTC.